These 21 T cell receptor beta chains were sequenced from one sample in a study of OX40 agonist ivuxolimab in advanced cancers. The protocol was immunoSEQ multiplex PCR, while the TCRdb copy is restricted to in-frame clones and leaves out a portion. The repertoire has 70,000 to 95,000 clones, around four fifths of them found once; the top ten carry approximately 1.2%. Sequences were derived from CD4+ or CD8+ T cells sorted from blood, sampled in a trial of the OX40 agonist ivuxolimab. The receptors derive from an adult with an advanced solid tumor such as melanoma, head and neck, liver or kidney cancer.

V gene TRBV2 combines with J gene TRBJ2-6; D is unresolved. The CDR3 is 15 amino acids. V dropped 6 bases and J dropped 0 bases, with 9 bases sitting between them. Germline V gives CDR1 SNHLY, CDR2 FYNNEI. CDR3 sequence (DNA): TGTGCCAGCAGCAGCGATGCCTCTGGGGCCAACGTCCTGACTTTC. Translating gives CASSSDASGANVLTF.

The J gene is TRBJ1-4, the V gene TRBV5-1, with 9 bases identical to TRBD1. V lost 7 bases, J lost 4 bases, and 5 bases stayed unmatched. Germline V gene sequence: CDR1 SGHRS, CDR2 YFSETQ. This CDR3 spans 14 amino acids. CDR3 in amino acids: CASGRTGDNEKLFF. The CDR3 coding sequence is TGCGCCAGCGGCAGGACAGGGGATAATGAAAAACTGTTTTTT.

The genes are TRBV28 and TRBJ2-7; D is undetermined. This CDR3 comprises 11 residues. Trimming shortened V by 7 bases and J by 3 bases, and 7 bases separated the two germline ends. Germline V gene lookup returns CDR1 MDHEN and CDR2 SYDVKM. This CDR3 is CASNDNYEQYV. The DNA of the CDR3 is TGTGCCAGCAACGACAACTACGAGCAGTACGTC.

The gene calls are TRBV16 and TRBJ2-2; D is ambiguous. The CDR3 sequence is 14 residues long. Trimming removed 4 bases at V and 0 bases at J, with 6 bases between. Germline V CDR1 and CDR2: KGHSY, FQNENV. The DNA of the CDR3 is TGTGCCAGCAGCCGGTCCGCGAACACCGGGGAGCTGTTTTTT. Translated: CASSRSANTGELFF.

V gene TRBV29-1 combines with J gene TRBJ1-2, with D uncertain. Trimming took 7 bases from V and 1 from J, leaving 10 bases between them. This CDR3 spans 12 amino acids. Germline V gene data show CDR1 as SQVTM and CDR2 as ANQGSEA. The CDR3 DNA is TGCAGCGGGACGTTGGGTAACTATGGCTACACCTTC. Protein: CSGTLGNYGYTF.

This sequence joins TRBV5-6 and TRBJ2-5, with TRBD1 identical over 7 bases. CDR3 length equals 15 residues. Germline V gene data show CDR1 as SGHDT and CDR2 as YYEEEE. V lost 1 base to trimming and J lost 1 base; unmatched junction nucleotides: 4. CDR3 residues: CASSLLSGGQETQYF. The CDR3, as DNA: TGTGCCAGCAGCTTGTTGTCAGGGGGCCAAGAGACCCAGTACTTC.

The J gene is TRBJ2-2, the V gene TRBV2; D assignment may be TRBD1 or TRBD2 (5 bases each). The CDR3 extends over 15 amino acids. V was shortened by 2 bases and J by 1 base, with 8 bases between the two germline ends. Germline lookup yields CDR1 SNHLY and CDR2 FYNNEI. CDR3 sequence (DNA): TGTGCCAGCAGTGAAACGAGGGGGAACACCGGGGAGCTGTTTTTT. Translating gives CASSETRGNTGELFF.

The rearrangement uses TRBV4-2 and TRBJ2-1, with D possibly being TRBD1 or TRBD2 (5 bases each). CDR1 is LGHNA, CDR2 YNFKEQ, per germline. The CDR3 runs to 14 residues. Trimming took off 0 bases at V and 8 bases at J, with 11 bases between the two ends. Here the CDR3 reads CASSQESVGDEQFF. In DNA form, the CDR3 reads TGTGCCAGCAGCCAAGAAAGCGTGGGGGATGAGCAGTTCTTC.

This chain connects TRBV28 to TRBJ1-4; D is unresolved. The V end lost 6 bases, the J end lost 3 bases, and 11 bases lay between the germline ends. Germline CDR1 MDHEN, CDR2 SYDVKM. CDR3 length equals 14 residues. CDR3 region: CASRGGWSNEKLFF. Here the CDR3 DNA reads TGTGCCAGCAGGGGTGGGTGGTCTAATGAAAAACTGTTTTTT.

The rearrangement links TRBV18 to TRBJ1-6; 12 bases are a match to TRBD1. From germline, CDR1 is KGHSH and CDR2 LQKENI. This CDR3 is built from 15 residues. Germline trimming cut 2 bases from V and 9 bases from J; bases unmatched to any gene: 2. The DNA for the CDR3 is TGTGCCAGCTCACCAGGGACAGGGGGCAGTTCACCCCTCCACTTT. Translation gives CASSPGTGGSSPLHF.

V usage is TRBV7-5 and J usage is TRBJ2-7; the table gives TRBD1 as D, unverified against the DNA. TRBV7-5 is listed as a pseudogene. The length of the CDR3 is 14 residues. The CDR3 DNA sequence: TGTGCCAGAAGACGCCTCAGGGTTACCTACGAGCAGTACTTC. Protein product: CARRRLRVTYEQYF.

This chain uses TRBV5-8 with TRBJ2-7; the D is unclear. Germline V gives CDR1 SGHTS, CDR2 YDEGEE. The CDR3 is made up of 12 amino acids. Trimming removed 4 bases from V and 0 bases from J, with 5 bases in between. The CDR3 region is CASSTDSYEQYF. The CDR3, as DNA: TGTGCCAGCAGCACCGACTCCTACGAGCAGTACTTC. Together with reference TRBV5-8 and TRBJ2-7, the CDR3 gives the full variable domain: EAGVTQSPTHLIKTRGQQATLRCSPISGHTSVYWYQQALGLGLQFLLWYDEGEERNRGNFPPRFSGRQFPNYSSELNVNALELEDSALYLCASSTDSYEQYFGPGTRLTVT.

There are a few counts of this clone. V gene TRBV30 combines with J gene TRBJ2-5; TRBD2 agrees at 7 bases. The trim removed 3 bases at V and 5 bases at J, leaving 15 bases unmatched. The CDR3 has 16 residues. Germline V gene data show CDR1 as GTSNPN and CDR2 as SVGIG (reference sequence). The CDR3 bases are TGTGCCTGGAGGGGGGAGAGGGAGGGGTCAGGGGAGACCCAGTACTTC. Translation: CAWRGEREGSGETQYF.

This clone was recorded once. The gene calls are TRBV12-5 and TRBJ2-1, with 12 positions matching TRBD2. This CDR3 is built from 14 residues. After removal of 2 bases from V and 14 bases from J, the junction contained 7 bases not matched to a gene. Looked up from germline, CDR1 is LGHNT and CDR2 is FRNRAP. CDR3 sequence: CASGLLTSGGGEFF. DNA of the CDR3: TGTGCTAGTGGTTTGCTGACTAGCGGGGGCGGGGAGTTCTTC.

In its sample, this clone was seen once. J is TRBJ1-2 and V is TRBV19; 10 nucleotides agree with TRBD1. J gave up 3 bases and V 4 bases, and 5 bases lay outside the gene matches. Germline V CDR1 and CDR2: LNHDA, SQIVND (reference sequence). The CDR3 is 15 residues long. The CDR3 here is CASSNRDRGDYGYTF. CDR3 nucleotide sequence: TGTGCCAGTAGTAATCGGGACAGGGGTGACTATGGCTACACCTTC.

The chain employs TRBV30 and TRBJ2-7, with 9 bases aligning to TRBD1. CDR3 size: 13 residues. The germline CDR1 and CDR2 sequences are GTSNPN and SVGIG (reference sequence). Trimming took 0 bases from V and 5 from J; bases not matched to a gene: 2. CDR3 sequence: CAWSVQGADEQYF. DNA for the CDR3: TGTGCCTGGAGTGTACAGGGGGCGGACGAGCAGTACTTC.

The V gene is TRBV7-6, the J gene TRBJ2-1; 7 bases agree with TRBD1. The trim removed 3 bases at V and 6 bases at J, leaving 14 bases unmatched. Germline CDR1 and CDR2: SGHVS and FNYEAQ. CDR3 length: 17 amino acids. The CDR3 DNA is TGTGCCAGCAGCTTCAGAGGGGGCGATGTTGGCACCAATGAGCAGTTCTTC. It codes for CASSFRGGDVGTNEQFF.

The genes are TRBV30 and TRBJ2-7; maybe TRBD2 (6 bases). The CDR3 is 15 amino acids. Germline values: CDR1 GTSNPN, CDR2 SVGIG (reference sequence). The V and J ends lost 2 bases and 6 bases respectively, with 20 bases between them. CDR3 in amino acids: CAWSSSGGKGSEQYF. Written as DNA, the CDR3 is TGTGCCTGGAGTTCATCCGGGGGAAAGGGAAGCGAGCAGTACTTC.

About this clone itself: Additional DNA sequences in this sample encode the identical CDR3. The chain is built from TRBV18 and TRBJ2-1; 7 bases are shared with TRBD1. This CDR3 is built from 13 residues. Trimming at V came to 2 bases and at J to 5 bases, leaving 0 bases not matched to a gene. Germline V gene sequence: CDR1 KGHSH, CDR2 LQKENI. CDR3: CASSPGTDNEQFF. The CDR3 DNA reads TGTGCCAGCTCACCAGGGACAGACAATGAGCAGTTCTTC.

This clone has a single count. The V and J genes are TRBV19 and TRBJ1-1; TRBD1 matches 9 bases. The CDR3 consists of 16 residues. From germline, CDR1 is LNHDA and CDR2 SQIVND (reference sequence). J lost 1 base, V lost 4 bases, and 7 bases had no gene match. The CDR3 DNA sequence: TGTGCCAGTAGTACCTGGACAGGGGTTAGGAACACTGAAGCTTTCTTT. It yields the protein CASSTWTGVRNTEAFF.

The chain joins TRBV10-1 to TRBJ1-1; D unresolved. This CDR3 has 15 amino acids. Trimming shortened V by 0 bases and J by 1 base, and 9 bases separated the two germline ends. The V gene's germline CDR1 is WNHNN and CDR2 SYGVQD (reference sequence). This chain's CDR3 is CASSESTAENTEAFF. CDR3 DNA sequence: TGCGCCAGCAGTGAGTCCACGGCGGAGAACACTGAAGCTTTCTTT.